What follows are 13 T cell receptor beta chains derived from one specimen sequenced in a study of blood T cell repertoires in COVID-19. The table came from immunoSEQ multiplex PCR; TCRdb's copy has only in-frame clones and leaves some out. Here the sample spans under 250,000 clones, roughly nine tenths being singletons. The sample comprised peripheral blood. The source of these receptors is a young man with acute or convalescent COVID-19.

CDR3 coding DNA: TGTGCCAGCAGCCAAGATCCATCGGGGGGGGGCCAGTACTTC. As protein: CASSQDPSGGGQYF. The chain recombines TRBV3-1 (or the pseudogene TRBV3-2) with TRBJ2-5, with 8 bases fitting TRBD2. V lost 0 bases and J lost 10; bases outside the gene matches: 7. Per the germline V gene, CDR1 is LGHDT and CDR2 is YNNKEL (reference sequence). The CDR3 has 14 residues.

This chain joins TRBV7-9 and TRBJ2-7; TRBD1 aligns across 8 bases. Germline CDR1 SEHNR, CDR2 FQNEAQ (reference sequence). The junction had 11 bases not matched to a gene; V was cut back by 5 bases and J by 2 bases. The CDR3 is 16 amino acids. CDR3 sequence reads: CASSPKWGQDPYEQYF. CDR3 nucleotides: TGTGCCAGCAGCCCAAAGTGGGGACAGGACCCCTACGAGCAGTACTTC. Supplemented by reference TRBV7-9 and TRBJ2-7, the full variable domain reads DTGVSQNPRHKITKRGQNVTFRCDPISEHNRLYWYRQTLGQGPEFLTYFQNEAQLEKSRLLSDRFSAERPKGSFSTLEIQRTEQGDSAMYLCASSPKWGQDPYEQYFGPGTRLTVT.

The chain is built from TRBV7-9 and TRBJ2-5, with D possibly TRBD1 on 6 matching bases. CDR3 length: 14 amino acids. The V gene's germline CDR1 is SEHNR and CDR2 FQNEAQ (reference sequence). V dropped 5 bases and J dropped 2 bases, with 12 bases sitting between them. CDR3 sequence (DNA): TGTGCCAGCAGCCTGGGCCAGGGGCAAGAGACCCAGTACTTC. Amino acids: CASSLGQGQETQYF. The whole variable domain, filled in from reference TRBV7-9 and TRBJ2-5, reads DTGVSQNPRHKITKRGQNVTFRCDPISEHNRLYWYRQTLGQGPEFLTYFQNEAQLEKSRLLSDRFSAERPKGSFSTLEIQRTEQGDSAMYLCASSLGQGQETQYFGPGTRLLVL.

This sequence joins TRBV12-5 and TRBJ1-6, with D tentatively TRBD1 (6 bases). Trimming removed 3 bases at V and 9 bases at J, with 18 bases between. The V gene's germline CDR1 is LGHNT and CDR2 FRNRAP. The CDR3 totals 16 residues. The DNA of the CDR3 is TGTGCTAGTGGTTTTATGCTGACAGGCGTAGGTTCACCCCTCCACTTT. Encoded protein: CASGFMLTGVGSPLHF.

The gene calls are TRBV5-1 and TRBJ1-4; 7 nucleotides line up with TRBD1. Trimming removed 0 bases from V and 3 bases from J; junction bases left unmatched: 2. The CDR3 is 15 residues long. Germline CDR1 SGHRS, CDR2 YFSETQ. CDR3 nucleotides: TGCGCCAGCAGCTTGGTAGGGACAGCTAATGAAAAACTGTTTTTT. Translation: CASSLVGTANEKLFF.

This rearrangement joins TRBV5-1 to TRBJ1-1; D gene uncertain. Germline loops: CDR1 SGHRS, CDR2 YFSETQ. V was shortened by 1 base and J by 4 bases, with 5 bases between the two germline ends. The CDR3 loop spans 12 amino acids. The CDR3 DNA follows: TGCGCCAGCAGCTTGTTCGGCACTGAAGCTTTCTTT. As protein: CASSLFGTEAFF.

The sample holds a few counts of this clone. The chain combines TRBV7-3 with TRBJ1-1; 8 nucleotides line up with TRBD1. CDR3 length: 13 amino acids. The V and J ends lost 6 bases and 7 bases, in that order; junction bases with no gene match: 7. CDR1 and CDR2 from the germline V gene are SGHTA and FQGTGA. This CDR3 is CASRTGTGFEAFF. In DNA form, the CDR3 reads TGTGCCAGCAGGACGGGGACAGGATTTGAAGCTTTCTTT.

CDR3 DNA sequence: TGTGCCACCAGCAGAACCGTTAGCGGGTTAAATACGCAGTATTTT. It encodes CATSRTVSGLNTQYF. V usage is TRBV15 and J usage is TRBJ2-3; TRBD2 aligns across 7 bases. V lost 2 bases to trimming and J lost 7 bases; unmatched junction nucleotides: 9. The V gene's germline CDR1 is LNHNV and CDR2 YYDKDF (reference sequence). The length of the CDR3 is 15 residues. The whole variable domain, filled in from reference TRBV15 and TRBJ2-3, reads DAMVIQNPRYQVTQFGKPVTLSCSQTLNHNVMYWYQQKSSQAPKLLFHYYDKDFNNEADTPDNFQSRRPNTSFCFLDIRSPGLGDTAMYLCATSRTVSGLNTQYFGPGTRLTVL.

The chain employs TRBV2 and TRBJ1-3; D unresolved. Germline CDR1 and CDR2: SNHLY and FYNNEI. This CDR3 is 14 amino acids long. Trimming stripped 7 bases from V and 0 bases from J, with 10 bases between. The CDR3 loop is CASTYGGSGNTIYF. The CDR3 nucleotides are TGTGCCAGCACTTACGGAGGCTCTGGAAACACCATATATTTT.

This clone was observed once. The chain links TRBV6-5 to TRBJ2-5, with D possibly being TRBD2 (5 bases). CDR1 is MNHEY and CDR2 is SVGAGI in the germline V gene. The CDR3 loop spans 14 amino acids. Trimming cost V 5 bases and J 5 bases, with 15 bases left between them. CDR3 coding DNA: TGTGCCAGCAGTCCCCGGGGTTATAGGGAGACCCAGTACTTC. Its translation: CASSPRGYRETQYF.

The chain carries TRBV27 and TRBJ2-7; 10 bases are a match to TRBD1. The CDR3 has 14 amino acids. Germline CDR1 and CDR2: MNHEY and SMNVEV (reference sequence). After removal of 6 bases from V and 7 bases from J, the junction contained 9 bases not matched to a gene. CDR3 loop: CASRRRDRGREQYF. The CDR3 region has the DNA TGTGCCAGCAGACGCCGGGACAGGGGCAGGGAGCAGTACTTC.

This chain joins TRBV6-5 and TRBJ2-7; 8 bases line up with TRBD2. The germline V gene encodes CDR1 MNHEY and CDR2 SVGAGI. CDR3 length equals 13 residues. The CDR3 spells CASTPGGSYEQYF. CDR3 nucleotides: TGTGCTTCCACTCCGGGAGGGAGTTACGAGCAGTACTTC.

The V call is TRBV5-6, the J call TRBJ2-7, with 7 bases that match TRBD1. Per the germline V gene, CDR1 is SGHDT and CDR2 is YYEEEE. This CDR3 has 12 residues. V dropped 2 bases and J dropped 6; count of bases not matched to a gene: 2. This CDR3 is CASSFRGLEQYF. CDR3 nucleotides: TGTGCCAGCAGCTTTAGGGGGCTCGAGCAGTACTTC. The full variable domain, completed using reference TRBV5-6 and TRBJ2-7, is DAGVTQSPTHLIKTRGQQVTLRCSPKSGHDTVSWYQQALGQGPQFIFQYYEEEERQRGNFPDRFSGHQFPNYSSELNVNALLLGDSALYLCASSFRGLEQYFGPGTRLTVT.